This entry describes one T cell receptor beta chain. Profiled with immunoSEQ multiplex PCR; TCRdb holds only in-frame clones, not every one. The sample holds 950,000 to 1,100,000 clones, roughly 75% seen once. These data are taken from a study of shared clonotypes between healthy human individuals. Study-wide background: Researchers drew samples from a couple of women and three men aged 18 to 49. The study used three CD4 naive, three CD4 memory, two CD8 naive and one CD8 memory plate per donor.

Per germline, CDR1 SGHAT and CDR2 FQNNGV. V lost 3 bases, J lost 0 bases, and 5 bases lay in between. The CDR3 sequence is 13 residues long. The sequenced material came from memory CD4+ T cells sorted from blood. Subset noted: CD45RA-negative fraction. The gene calls are TRBV11-2 and TRBJ1-2, with a tentative D call TRBD1 (5 bases). The sequence was collected from a man between 18 and 35 years old in good health. This CDR3 reads CASSFRANYGYTF. In nucleotides, the CDR3 is TGTGCCAGCAGCTTCAGGGCTAACTATGGCTACACCTTC.